The T cell receptor (beta chain) described here comes from a study of blood T cell repertoires in COVID-19. Overall study context: Samples came from the United States, Italy and Spain, spanning acute and convalescent COVID-19. In each case, the material was cDNA or gDNA derived from T cells, B-cell-depleted T cells, or PBMCs.

The V gene's germline CDR1 is SGHTA and CDR2 FQGTGA. With 0 bases clipped from V and 7 bases from J, the junction kept 8 bases outside the gene matches. This CDR3 region has 17 residues. Patients in Seattle were enrolled during active infection, then followed longitudinally. In the original analysis: The authors estimated nucleated cell counts from reference gene primer amplification. Repertoires were generated with immunoSEQ multiplex PCR, while TCRdb's copy carries only in-frame clones and drops some. V, J and clone size are those of that table, while D and trimming were read from the DNA. Found here are roughly 200,000 clones, roughly 88% of them singletons; the top ten hold 5.5% to 8%.

Specimen: peripheral blood. This TCR came from a woman aged 40 to 55 with COVID-19, enrolled during active disease. The chain joins TRBV7-3 to TRBJ2-2; 10 nucleotides line up with TRBD2. DNA of the CDR3: TGTGCCAGCAGCTTAACTCCCCTAGCGGGAGCTAACGGGGAGCTGTTTTTT. It codes for CASSLTPLAGANGELFF.